Given below is one TCR beta chain in context. Antigen unknown. Clones were read by immunoSEQ multiplex PCR, and TCRdb kept only the in-frame ones, dropping some. Of almost 85,000 clones listed, about 86% are singletons. The data originate from a study of cytotoxic CD8 clonotypes in ibrutinib-treated CLL. The study's findings and limits: Rising at ibrutinib response, clonality subsequently fell back toward baseline at progression.

The V segment lost 3 bases and the J segment 1 base; nucleotides outside the gene matches: 8. Germline V lookup: CDR1 KGHSY, CDR2 FQNENV. This CDR3 spans 17 amino acids. Material: PBMCs, obtained before ibrutinib treatment. The clonotype originates from a human donor with chronic lymphocytic leukemia. The chain employs TRBV16 and TRBJ1-3; TRBD1 aligns across 8 bases. The CDR3 nucleotides are TGTGCCAGCAGCCACTACTCGGACAGGGCATCTGGAAACACCATATATTTT. This codes for CASSHYSDRASGNTIYF.